These 6 T cell receptor beta chains were sequenced from one sample in a study of cytotoxic CD8 clonotypes in ibrutinib-treated CLL. Sequencing was performed with immunoSEQ multiplex PCR; in TCRdb, only in-frame clones are kept and a portion is missing. The sample has about 50,000 clones, around 60% seen once. The sequenced sample was PBMCs, obtained after 24 months of ibrutinib treatment. These receptors originate from a human donor with chronic lymphocytic leukemia.

In its sample, this clone was seen many times. The V and J genes are TRBV10-3 and TRBJ1-2; the match to TRBD1 covers 8 bases. Losses at the gene ends were 6 bases for V and 3 bases for J; bases not matched to a gene: 3. Looked up from germline, CDR1 is ENHRY and CDR2 is SYGVKD. This CDR3 is 13 amino acids long. CDR3 region: CAIRPGQDYGYTF. In DNA form, the CDR3 reads TGTGCCATCAGGCCGGGACAGGACTATGGCTACACCTTC.

In its sample, this clone was seen a few times. V and J are TRBV19 and TRBJ2-5; 11 bases match TRBD2. After removal of 4 bases from V and 0 bases from J, the junction contained 1 base not matched to a gene. Germline V gives CDR1 LNHDA, CDR2 SQIVND (reference sequence). The CDR3 consists of 15 residues. The CDR3 DNA reads as TGTGCCAGTAGTACGACTAGCGGGGACCAAGAGACCCAGTACTTC. Amino acid sequence: CASSTTSGDQETQYF.

The table lists this clone with a count of one. The J gene is TRBJ1-6, the V gene TRBV2; tentative D call: TRBD1 (5 bases). CDR1 is SNHLY, CDR2 FYNNEI, per germline. This CDR3 has 14 residues. The V gene lost 3 bases and the J gene lost 7 bases, with 10 bases spanning the gap. The CDR3 here is CASSDRRGNSPLHF. CDR3 nucleotides: TGTGCCAGCAGTGATCGGAGGGGAAATTCACCCCTCCACTTT.

This chain joins TRBV11-2 and TRBJ2-5; D assignment may be TRBD1 or TRBD2 (5 bases each). V was clipped by 5 bases and J by 2 bases, with 18 bases between them. The CDR3 length is 16 residues. CDR1 is SGHAT, CDR2 FQNNGV, per germline. CDR3 DNA: TGTGCCAGCAGCACCGGGGCCTGGGAAAATCAAGAGACCCAGTACTTC. Protein sequence: CASSTGAWENQETQYF.

The chain joins TRBV5-1 to TRBJ2-3; D not certain. Germline CDR1 SGHRS, CDR2 YFSETQ. The CDR3 has 16 amino acids. Trimming removed 0 bases at V and 1 base at J, with 12 bases between. CDR3 bases: TGCGCCAGCAGCTTGGTCCCCGCGCCCGGCACAGATACGCAGTATTTT. Protein product: CASSLVPAPGTDTQYF.

Details on this clone: An end of the junction differs from the germline gene, which may be a read error. This chain joins TRBV7-6 and TRBJ2-3; TRBD2 agrees at 11 bases. Germline assignment: CDR1 SGHVS and CDR2 FNYEAQ. The CDR3 extends over 15 amino acids. For the CDR3, the DNA is TGTGCCAGCAGCGTAGCGGGGGGGCTGGGGGATACGCAGTATTTT. It specifies CASSVAGGLGDTQYF. The whole variable domain, filled in from reference TRBV7-6 and TRBJ2-3, reads GAGVSQSPRYKVTKRGQDVALRCDPISGHVSLYWYRQALGQGPEFLTYFNYEAQQDKSGLPNDRFSAERPEGSISTLTIQRTEQRDSAMYRCASSVAGGLGDTQYFGPGTRLTVL.